These 9 T cell receptor beta chains originate from one sample sequenced in a study of cytomegalovirus exposure and HLA in healthy donors. Primers included in the PCR were 60 Vbeta and 13 Jbeta primers. Produced via immunoSEQ multiplex PCR; TCRdb's table is partial and in-frame only. Among around 100,000 clones, 82% were seen once, and the ten largest hold just under 2.5%. Sequenced: PBMCs. Receptors originate from a woman aged 18 to 35 in good health and CMV-seronegative.

The chain uses TRBV4-1 and TRBJ1-1, with 7 nucleotides matching TRBD1. The length of the CDR3 is 16 residues. CDR1 is MGHRA, CDR2 YSYEKL, per germline. The V gene end was trimmed by 5 bases and the J gene end by 0 bases; junction bases not matched to a gene: 9. The chain's CDR3 is CASSEGRGRVNTEAFF. CDR3 DNA: TGCGCCAGCAGCGAAGGGAGGGGGCGAGTGAACACTGAAGCTTTCTTT.

As concerns this clone: Compared with germline, one end of the junction differs, possibly owing to a read error. This chain uses TRBV18 with TRBJ1-3; unclear D gene. CDR3 length equals 17 residues. The V gene's germline CDR1 is KGHSH and CDR2 LQKENI. CDR3 amino acids: CASSTPGPGGSGNTIYF. CDR3 in DNA: TGTGCCAGCTCAACACCTGGACCGGGAGGCTCTGGAAACACCATATATTTT.

This clone was detected a few times. V is TRBV6-6 and J is TRBJ1-6, with TRBD1 identical over 8 bases. This CDR3 is 15 amino acids long. V was pared by 8 bases and J by 8 bases, with 11 bases of the junction left unmatched. Germline loops: CDR1 MNHNY, CDR2 SVGAGI (reference sequence). Written as DNA, the CDR3 is TGTGCCAGCGAAAATTCACGGACAGGGCATTCACCCCTCCACTTT. This translates into CASENSRTGHSPLHF.

The CDR3 sequence is CASSGSANTEAFF. The CDR3 region has the DNA TGTGCCAGCAGTGGTAGTGCGAACACTGAAGCTTTCTTT. The chain employs TRBV2 and TRBJ1-1; no definite D call. Germline lookup yields CDR1 SNHLY and CDR2 FYNNEI. The CDR3 covers 13 residues. V lost 4 bases to trimming and J lost 1 base, with 7 bases between them.

The V and J genes are TRBV7-2 and TRBJ1-1; D is ambiguous. The CDR3 sequence is 15 residues long. V lost 5 bases to trimming and J lost 4 bases, with 17 bases between them. Germline V gene sequence: CDR1 SGHTA, CDR2 FQGNSA. This chain's CDR3 is CASSPREYESTEAFF. The CDR3 DNA is TGTGCCAGCAGCCCAAGGGAGTATGAGAGCACTGAAGCTTTCTTT.

This rearrangement joins TRBV18 to TRBJ2-5, with 7 bases identical to TRBD2. The germline V gene has CDR1 KGHSH and CDR2 LQKENI. The length of the CDR3 is 16 residues. V dropped 1 base and J dropped 3; count of bases not matched to a gene: 8. CDR3: CASSPLGGVGEETQYF. The CDR3 bases are TGTGCCAGCTCACCACTTGGGGGGGTAGGAGAAGAGACCCAGTACTTC.

The chain links TRBV2 to TRBJ1-2; possibly TRBD1 for D (6 bases). Germline CDR1 SNHLY, CDR2 FYNNEI. V gave up 1 base and J gave up 0 bases, with 6 bases separating them. The CDR3 consists of 14 residues. The CDR3 loop is CASSEGTANYGYTF. The CDR3, as DNA: TGTGCCAGCAGTGAAGGGACAGCTAACTATGGCTACACCTTC. Full variable domain (missing parts from reference TRBV2 and TRBJ1-2): EPEVTQTPSHQVTQMGQEVILRCVPISNHLYFYWYRQILGQKVEFLVSFYNNEISEKSEIFDDQFSVERPDGSNFTLKIRSTKLEDSAMYFCASSEGTANYGYTFGSGTRLTVV.

This clone was counted a single time. The genes are TRBV9 and TRBJ1-1; maybe TRBD1 (6 bases). Trimming left V 4 bases short and J 2 bases short, with 12 bases between. Germline loops: CDR1 SGDLS, CDR2 YYNGEE. The CDR3 sequence is 14 residues long. CDR3 nucleotides: TGTGCCAGCAGCTCTTGGACAGATAACACTGAAGCTTTCTTT. Translated: CASSSWTDNTEAFF.

The chain has TRBV2 and TRBJ2-5; the match to TRBD1 covers 7 bases. The CDR3 has 13 amino acids. Germline V gene sequence: CDR1 SNHLY, CDR2 FYNNEI. V shed 5 bases and J 3 bases; nucleotides not matched to a gene: 3. CDR3 nucleotide sequence: TGTGCCAGCAGTAGACAGGGAGAAGAGACCCAGTACTTC. Its protein is CASSRQGEETQYF.